The entry below describes one TCR beta chain. The same CDR3 also results from other DNA sequences found in this sample. This record belongs to a study of shared clonotypes between healthy human individuals. Trimming removed 4 bases from V and 1 base from J, with 12 bases in between. CDR1 is SGHRS and CDR2 is YFSETQ in the germline V gene. The CDR3 is 14 residues long. Assay used: immunoSEQ multiplex PCR; TCRdb lists only in-frame clones, some missing. This repertoire shows about 2 million clones, 85% to 95% found once; its top ten account for 0.1% to 0.15%. This receptor was obtained from a man in his late teens or twenties in good health. Sequenced: naive CD4+ T cells sorted from blood. Regarding subset: CD45RA+ positively selected. J is TRBJ2-7 and V is TRBV5-1, with D possibly being TRBD1 or TRBD2 (5 bases each). The CDR3 coding sequence is TGCGCCAGCAGCCCGGGGACGTTATCCTACGAGCAGTACTTC. Amino acids: CASSPGTLSYEQYF.